What follows are 2 T cell receptor beta chains derived from one specimen sequenced in a study of blood T cells in healthy people across ages. Primers used in a second PCR of about 7 to 12 cycles were a sample-barcoded 5' primer and a J-beta primer mix. TCRdb redid the calling of the 5' RACE reads with MiXCR, one entry per CDR3 protein. The sample yields 1.5 million to 2 million distinct CDR3 sequences, 49% seen once. The sequencing sample was made of blood. These receptors were collected from a woman between 40 and 55 years old in good health.

This clonotype showed up just once. V gene TRBV18 combines with J gene TRBJ1-6; D is ambiguous. V gave up 1 base and J gave up 14 bases, with 12 bases separating them. Germline CDR1 and CDR2: KGHSH and LQKENI. The CDR3 totals 13 residues. The CDR3 spells CASSPQSPRTLHF. The CDR3 DNA sequence: TGTGCCAGCTCACCACAGTCCCCTAGGACCCTCCACTTT.

The chain carries TRBV5-6 and TRBJ1-6; D is uncertain. The CDR3 covers 13 residues. The germline V gene encodes CDR1 SGHDT and CDR2 YYEEEE. Trimming removed 4 bases from V and 7 bases from J, with 9 bases in between. This chain's CDR3 is CASSGTKNSPLHF. CDR3 DNA: TGTGCCAGCAGCGGAACCAAGAATTCACCCCTCCACTTT.